This is a list of T cell receptor beta chains from one sample in a study of T cell responses to AZD1222 COVID-19 vaccine. Clones were read by immunoSEQ multiplex PCR, and TCRdb kept only the in-frame ones, dropping some. The data hold 180,000 or so clones, with around 90% observed a single time. The specimen was peripheral blood, collected 28 days after the second AZD1222 dose. These receptors were collected from an adult who received the AZD1222 COVID-19 vaccine. The conserved cysteine and the conserved F or W are not part of the CDR3 here. Rows may omit the clone size; those that give it use once, few, many or a size class.

clone_size	v_call	cdr3_aa
-	TRBV5-5	ASNDGETYEQY
-	TRBV30	AWSKDRADGELF
-	TRBV5-4	ASKTSGSSEQY
-	TRBV7-9	ASSFSVLAGDRGAV
once	TRBV7-9	ASSLEVTGGRRGGYT
-	TRBV12-3/TRBV12-4	ASSPQNPGTIY
-	TRBV9	ASSNRNTEAF
-	TRBV7-9	ASSLVGSYGYT
-	TRBV6-1	ASSDAAGPWNYGYT
-	TRBV6-5	ASSYNYEQY
-	TRBV28	ASSSDRGLDTEAF
-	TRBV3-1/TRBV3-2	ASSRPPTASGNTIY
-	TRBV7-2	ASSQGRASNQPQH
few	TRBV5-3	ARSLWHPGAF
-	TRBV3-1/TRBV3-2	ASSPSQSYGYT
-	TRBV6-5	ASSNTGAGANVLT